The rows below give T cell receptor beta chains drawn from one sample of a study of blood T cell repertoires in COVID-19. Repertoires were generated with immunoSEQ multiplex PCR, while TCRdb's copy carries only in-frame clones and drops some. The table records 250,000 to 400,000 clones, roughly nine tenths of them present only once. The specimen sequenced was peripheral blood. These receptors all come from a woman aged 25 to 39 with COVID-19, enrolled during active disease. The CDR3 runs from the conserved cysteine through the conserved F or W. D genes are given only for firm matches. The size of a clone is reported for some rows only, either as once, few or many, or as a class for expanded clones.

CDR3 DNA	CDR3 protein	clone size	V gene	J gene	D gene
TGCGCCAGCAGCCGGGATGGCTACACTGAAGCTTTCTTT	CASSRDGYTEAFF	once	TRBV5-1	TRBJ1-1	-
TGTGCCAGCAGCTCCAGACAGTATAGTAACTATGGCTACACCTTC	CASSSRQYSNYGYTF	once	TRBV27	TRBJ1-2	-
TGCGCCAGCAGCCCTAGCGTTTCCTACAATGAGCAGTTCTTC	CASSPSVSYNEQFF	once	TRBV10-1	TRBJ2-1	-
TGTGCCAGCAGTCCCCCTGGACTAGCGGATAGCTCCTACGAGCAGTACTTC	CASSPPGLADSSYEQYF	-	TRBV28	TRBJ2-7	TRBD2
TGTGCCATCAGGGGGACAGGGGATTACAATGAGCAGTTCTTC	CAIRGTGDYNEQFF	-	TRBV10-3	TRBJ2-1	TRBD1
TGCGCCAGCGGACGGGACAGGGGAGCCGGCTACACCTTC	CASGRDRGAGYTF	-	TRBV4-1	TRBJ1-2	TRBD1
TGTGCCAGCCTCCGTCGACTTGAGGGCAATGAGCAGTTCTTC	CASLRRLEGNEQFF	-	TRBV28	TRBJ2-1	-
TGCAGCGTCCAAAAGGGACAGTCAAACACTGAAGCTTTCTTT	CSVQKGQSNTEAFF	-	TRBV29-1	TRBJ1-1	TRBD1
TGTGCCAGCAGCCCCGGTGGGGGGGGAAGCGCTGAAGCTTTCTTT	CASSPGGGGSAEAFF	-	TRBV7-9	TRBJ1-1	-
TGCAGCGTTGAAGAGGAGTCTCGTGATGAGCAGTTCTTC	CSVEEESRDEQFF	-	TRBV29-1	TRBJ2-1	-
TGTGCTAGTGCTAACAGGGGAGAGACCCAGTACTTC	CASANRGETQYF	few	TRBV12-5	TRBJ2-5	TRBD1
TGTGCCAGCAGTCGATTCGGGACAGGGACCTACGAGCAGTACTTC	CASSRFGTGTYEQYF	-	TRBV28	TRBJ2-7	TRBD1
TGTGCCACCAAGATAGGGCCGACAGGGGGCTCCTACGAGCAGTACTTC	CATKIGPTGGSYEQYF	-	TRBV2	TRBJ2-7	TRBD1
TGTGCCAGCAGTGAATCCCCTGACAGCTCTGGAAACACCATATATTTT	CASSESPDSSGNTIYF	many	TRBV6-1	TRBJ1-3	-
TGTGCCAGCAGTTTCCAGGGTGGCAATCAGCCCCAGCATTTT	CASSFQGGNQPQHF	-	TRBV27	TRBJ1-5	-
TGTGCCAGCAGCACGGGTGCCACTAATGAAAAACTGTTTTTT	CASSTGATNEKLFF	-	TRBV28	TRBJ1-4	-
TGTGCCAGCAGTTCTACAGCGGGAGTAGGGACCTACGAGCAGTACTTC	CASSSTAGVGTYEQYF	-	TRBV28	TRBJ2-7	TRBD2
TGTGCCAGCAGTGGGGGACAGAAAATTAATTCACCCCTCCACTTT	CASSGGQKINSPLHF	-	TRBV2	TRBJ1-6	TRBD1
TGTGCCAGCAGTGGGGACAGGGTCAGTGGCTACACCTTC	CASSGDRVSGYTF	-	TRBV28	TRBJ1-2	TRBD1
TGCGCCAGCAGCTCGGGGGACCGACACAATGAGCAGTTCTTC	CASSSGDRHNEQFF	-	TRBV5-1	TRBJ2-1	-
TGTGCCAGTAGTATAGAGCGGGGCCCCTACGAGCAGTACTTC	CASSIERGPYEQYF	-	TRBV19	TRBJ2-7	-
TGTGCCAGCAGTATAGGTAGCGGGAGTAGCAACGAGCAGTACTTC	CASSIGSGSSNEQYF	-	TRBV6-2/TRBV6-3	TRBJ2-7	TRBD2
TGTGCCATCAGTCCCAGCGGCCTGTACCAAGAGACCCAGTACTTC	CAISPSGLYQETQYF	-	TRBV10-3	TRBJ2-5	-
TGTGCCAGCATCCCACTACTGGGCTATAATTCACCCCTCCACTTT	CASIPLLGYNSPLHF	once	TRBV5-5	TRBJ1-6	-
TGTGCCAGCGGACAGGGACCCTTCTTCTCTAGCCCCCCCTACGCCAAAAACATTCAGTACTTC	CASGQGPFFSSPPYAKNIQYF	-	TRBV21-1	TRBJ2-4	-
TGTGCCTGGAGTGTAGGAGGACAGAGCGTATCTTTCTTT	CAWSVGGQSVSFF	-	TRBV30	TRBJ1-1	-
TGTGCCTGGAGTCCTGTTGGAGGGTCGCAGTACTTC	CAWSPVGGSQYF	once	TRBV30	TRBJ2-7	-
TGTGCCAGCAGTTCGGGACAGGAGTACGAGCAGTACTTC	CASSSGQEYEQYF	-	TRBV12-3/TRBV12-4	TRBJ2-7	TRBD1
TGTGCCAGCAGTCTCCGGACTATGACCCTCGAGCAGTACTTC	CASSLRTMTLEQYF	-	TRBV27	TRBJ2-7	-
TGTGCCAGCAGTGGTGGGGCGGCAACCTCTGAAGCTTTCTTT	CASSGGAATSEAFF	-	TRBV25-1	TRBJ1-1	-
TGTGCCAGTAGTATTCAAACAGGGGGCACAACTGAAGCTTTCTTT	CASSIQTGGTTEAFF	-	TRBV19	TRBJ1-1	TRBD1
TGTGCCAGCGCTAAAGCCGGGACAGTGAATCAGCCCCAGCATTTT	CASAKAGTVNQPQHF	-	TRBV28	TRBJ1-5	TRBD1
TGTGCCAGCACGGGACTAGCGGACAATGAGCAGTTCTTC	CASTGLADNEQFF	-	TRBV2	TRBJ2-1	TRBD2
TGTGCCAGCAGCCAGGGTGGGACTCCGGAGACCCAGTACTTC	CASSQGGTPETQYF	-	TRBV14	TRBJ2-5	-
TGTGCCAGCAGTTTATCGCAGGGGTTATACAATCAGCCCCAGCATTTT	CASSLSQGLYNQPQHF	-	TRBV27	TRBJ1-5	-
TGTGCCTGGAACCCAAGTGAACGGTACAATGAGCAGTTCTTC	CAWNPSERYNEQFF	-	TRBV30	TRBJ2-1	-
TGTGCCAGCAGTGGACAGGGCACCCACTATGGCTACACCTTC	CASSGQGTHYGYTF	once	TRBV6-1	TRBJ1-2	TRBD1
TGTGCCAGCAGCGTTAAACAGGGGTTCACAGATACGCAGTATTTT	CASSVKQGFTDTQYF	-	TRBV7-9	TRBJ2-3	TRBD1
TGTGCCAGCAGCCCGAGGACAGGGGAGACCCAGTACTTC	CASSPRTGETQYF	-	TRBV5-5	TRBJ2-5	TRBD1
TGTGCCAGCAGTGACGGGAACTATGGCTACACCTTC	CASSDGNYGYTF	-	TRBV6-1	TRBJ1-2	-
TGTGCCTGGAGTGGGCCGTCCAGGAACACTGAAGCTTTCTTT	CAWSGPSRNTEAFF	-	TRBV30	TRBJ1-1	-
TGTGCCAGCAGCAGGATACTAGCGGGGGAAGCCTACGAGCAGTACTTC	CASSRILAGEAYEQYF	-	TRBV5-4	TRBJ2-7	TRBD2
TGCGCCAGCAGGGACAGAAATCAGCCCCAGCATTTT	CASRDRNQPQHF	-	TRBV10-2	TRBJ1-5	-
TGTGCCAGCAGCCCCGGACTTCTCGAGCAGTTCTTC	CASSPGLLEQFF	-	TRBV5-5	TRBJ2-1	-
TGTGCCAGCACCCTGGGGCCAGGGGCGAATAACTATGGCTACACCTTC	CASTLGPGANNYGYTF	-	TRBV5-6	TRBJ1-2	-
TGTGCCAGCAGCCTGACTACTGGAACTGAAGCTTTCTTT	CASSLTTGTEAFF	-	TRBV7-9	TRBJ1-1	-
TGTGCCAGCAAGGCCGTCGGGAATAACGAAGCTTTCTTT	CASKAVGNNEAFF	-	TRBV27	TRBJ1-1	-
TGTGCCAGCAGCCCCAGGGCTGGGGCCAACGTCCTGACTTTC	CASSPRAGANVLTF	-	TRBV9	TRBJ2-6	-
TGTGCCAGCAGGTCGTACAATGAGCAGTTCTTC	CASRSYNEQFF	few	TRBV6-5	TRBJ2-1	-
TGTGCCAGAAAGAGAGAGGGTGGAAACACCATATATTTT	CARKREGGNTIYF	-	TRBV27	TRBJ1-3	-
TGTGCCAGCAGCCCCGAAGGGAGCAGAGGGGGAACTGAAGCTTTCTTT	CASSPEGSRGGTEAFF	-	TRBV5-8	TRBJ1-1	-
TGTGCCACCAGTGATTTTGGCTCCAGCGGGCTCACCGGGGAGCTGTTTTTT	CATSDFGSSGLTGELFF	-	TRBV24-1	TRBJ2-2	-
TGTGCCAGTAGTATTGGAGAGGGGGACGAGCAGTACTTC	CASSIGEGDEQYF	few	TRBV19	TRBJ2-7	-
TGTGCCTGGAGTGTGATTGGTGGGGGGTTCTACGAGCAGTACTTC	CAWSVIGGGFYEQYF	-	TRBV30	TRBJ2-7	-
TGTGCCACCAGTGGGGGAGGGAGTCGGGCTGAGCAGTTCTTC	CATSGGGSRAEQFF	-	TRBV24-1	TRBJ2-1	TRBD2